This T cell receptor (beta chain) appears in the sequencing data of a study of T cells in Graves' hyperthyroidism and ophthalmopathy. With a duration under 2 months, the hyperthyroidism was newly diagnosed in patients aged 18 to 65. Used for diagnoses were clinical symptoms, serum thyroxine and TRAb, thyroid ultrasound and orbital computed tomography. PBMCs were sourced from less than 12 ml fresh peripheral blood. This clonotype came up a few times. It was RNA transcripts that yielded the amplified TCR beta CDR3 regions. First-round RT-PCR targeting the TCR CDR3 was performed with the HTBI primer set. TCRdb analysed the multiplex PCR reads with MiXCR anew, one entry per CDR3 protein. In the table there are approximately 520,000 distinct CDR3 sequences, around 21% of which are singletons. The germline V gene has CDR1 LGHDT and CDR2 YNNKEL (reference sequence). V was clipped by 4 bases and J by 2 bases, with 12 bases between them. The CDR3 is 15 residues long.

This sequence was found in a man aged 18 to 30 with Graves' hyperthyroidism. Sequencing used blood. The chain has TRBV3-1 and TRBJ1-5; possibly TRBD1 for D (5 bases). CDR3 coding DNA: TGTGCCAGCAGCCGTGACAGCCTGGGCAATCAGCCCCAGCATTTT. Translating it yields CASSRDSLGNQPQHF.